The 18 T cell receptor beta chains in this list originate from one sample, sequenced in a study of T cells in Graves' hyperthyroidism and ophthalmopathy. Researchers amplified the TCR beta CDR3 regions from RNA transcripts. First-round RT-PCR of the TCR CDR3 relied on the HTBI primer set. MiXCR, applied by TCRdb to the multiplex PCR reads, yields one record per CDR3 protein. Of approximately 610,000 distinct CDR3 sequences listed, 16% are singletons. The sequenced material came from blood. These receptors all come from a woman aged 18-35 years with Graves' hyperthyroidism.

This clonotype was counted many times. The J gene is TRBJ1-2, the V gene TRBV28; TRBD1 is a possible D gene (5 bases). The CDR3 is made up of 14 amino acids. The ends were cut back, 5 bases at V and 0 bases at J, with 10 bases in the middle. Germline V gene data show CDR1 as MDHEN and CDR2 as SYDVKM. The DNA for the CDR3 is TGTGCCAGCAGTGAGCACAGGTCTAACTATGGCTACACCTTC. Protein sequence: CASSEHRSNYGYTF.

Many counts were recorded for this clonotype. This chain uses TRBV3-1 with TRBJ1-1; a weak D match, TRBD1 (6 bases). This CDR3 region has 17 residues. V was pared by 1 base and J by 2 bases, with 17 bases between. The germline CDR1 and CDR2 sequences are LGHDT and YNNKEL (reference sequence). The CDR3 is CASSQAGWGAFNTEAFF. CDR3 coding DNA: TGTGCCAGCAGCCAAGCCGGTTGGGGGGCTTTTAACACTGAAGCTTTCTTT.

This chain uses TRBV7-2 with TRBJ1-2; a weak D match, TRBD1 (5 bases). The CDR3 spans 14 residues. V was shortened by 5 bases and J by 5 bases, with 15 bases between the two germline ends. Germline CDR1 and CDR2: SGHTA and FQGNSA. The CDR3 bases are TGTGCCAGCAGCGGACAAGTCGGGACGTATGGCTACACCTTC. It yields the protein CASSGQVGTYGYTF.

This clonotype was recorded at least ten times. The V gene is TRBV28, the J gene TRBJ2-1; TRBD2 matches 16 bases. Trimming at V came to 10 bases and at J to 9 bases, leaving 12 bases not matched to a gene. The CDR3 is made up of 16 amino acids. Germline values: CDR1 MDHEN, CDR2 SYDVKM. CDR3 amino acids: CATSEGLAGGGGEQFF. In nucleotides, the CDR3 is TGTGCCACCTCGGAGGGACTAGCGGGGGGGGGGGGTGAGCAGTTCTTC.

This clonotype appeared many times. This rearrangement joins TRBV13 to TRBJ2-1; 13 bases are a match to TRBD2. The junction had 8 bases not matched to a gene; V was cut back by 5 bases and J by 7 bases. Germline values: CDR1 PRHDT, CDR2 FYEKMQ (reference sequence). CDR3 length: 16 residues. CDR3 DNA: TGTGCCAGCAGCGACTATCGGACTAGCGGGGGTAATGAGCAGTTCTTC. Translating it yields CASSDYRTSGGNEQFF.

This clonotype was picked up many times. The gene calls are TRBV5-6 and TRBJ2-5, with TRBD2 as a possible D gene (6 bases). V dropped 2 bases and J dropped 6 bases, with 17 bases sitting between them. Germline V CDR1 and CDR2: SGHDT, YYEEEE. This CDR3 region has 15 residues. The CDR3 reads CASSFRSGVVKTQYF. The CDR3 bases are TGTGCCAGCAGCTTTCGCTCGGGGGTCGTGAAGACCCAGTACTTC. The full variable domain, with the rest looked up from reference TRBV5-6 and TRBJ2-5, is DAGVTQSPTHLIKTRGQQVTLRCSPKSGHDTVSWYQQALGQGPQFIFQYYEEEERQRGNFPDRFSGHQFPNYSSELNVNALLLGDSALYLCASSFRSGVVKTQYFGPGTRLLVL.

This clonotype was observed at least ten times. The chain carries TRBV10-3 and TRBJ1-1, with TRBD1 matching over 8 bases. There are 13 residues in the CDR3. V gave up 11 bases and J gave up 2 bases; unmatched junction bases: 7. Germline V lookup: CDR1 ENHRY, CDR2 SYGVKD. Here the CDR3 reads CAAGQGVNTEAFF. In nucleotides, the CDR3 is TGTGCCGCCGGACAGGGAGTTAACACTGAAGCTTTCTTT.

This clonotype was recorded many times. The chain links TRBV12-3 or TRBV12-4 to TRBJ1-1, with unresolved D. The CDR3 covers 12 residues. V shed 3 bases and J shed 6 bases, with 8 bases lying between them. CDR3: CASSFAIPEAFF. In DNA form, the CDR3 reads TGTGCCAGCAGTTTCGCAATTCCTGAAGCTTTCTTT.

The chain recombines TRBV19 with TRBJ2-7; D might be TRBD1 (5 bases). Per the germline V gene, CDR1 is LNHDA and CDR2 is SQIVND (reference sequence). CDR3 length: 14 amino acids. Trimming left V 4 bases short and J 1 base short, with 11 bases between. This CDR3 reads CASSRAQGSYEQYF. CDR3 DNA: TGTGCCAGTAGTAGGGCCCAGGGTTCCTACGAGCAGTACTTC.

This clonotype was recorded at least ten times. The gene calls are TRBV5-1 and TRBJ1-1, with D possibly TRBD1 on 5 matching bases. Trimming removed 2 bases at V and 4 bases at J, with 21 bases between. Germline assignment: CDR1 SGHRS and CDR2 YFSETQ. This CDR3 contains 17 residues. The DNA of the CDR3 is TGCGCCAGCAGCTTTGGATCCCCGGAGGCGGGGGGCACTGAAGCTTTCTTT. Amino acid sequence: CASSFGSPEAGGTEAFF.

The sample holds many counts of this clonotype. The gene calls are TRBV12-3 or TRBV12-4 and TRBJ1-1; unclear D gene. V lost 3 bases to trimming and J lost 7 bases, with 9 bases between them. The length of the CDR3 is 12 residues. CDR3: CASSFTGIEAFF. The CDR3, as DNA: TGTGCCAGCAGTTTCACCGGGATTGAAGCTTTCTTT.

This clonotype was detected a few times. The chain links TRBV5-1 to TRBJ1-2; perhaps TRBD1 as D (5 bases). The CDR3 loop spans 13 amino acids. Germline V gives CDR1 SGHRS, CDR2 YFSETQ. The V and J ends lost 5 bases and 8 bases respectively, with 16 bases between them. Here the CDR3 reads CASSWTDNAGYTF. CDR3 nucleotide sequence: TGCGCCAGCAGTTGGACGGACAACGCAGGCTACACCTTC.

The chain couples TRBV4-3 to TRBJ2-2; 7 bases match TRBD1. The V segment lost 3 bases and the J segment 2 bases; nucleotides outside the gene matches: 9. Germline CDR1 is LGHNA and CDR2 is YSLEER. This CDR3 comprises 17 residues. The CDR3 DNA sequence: TGCGCCAGCAGCCAGGATATCGGGACAGATAACACCGGGGAGCTGTTTTTT. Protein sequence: CASSQDIGTDNTGELFF.

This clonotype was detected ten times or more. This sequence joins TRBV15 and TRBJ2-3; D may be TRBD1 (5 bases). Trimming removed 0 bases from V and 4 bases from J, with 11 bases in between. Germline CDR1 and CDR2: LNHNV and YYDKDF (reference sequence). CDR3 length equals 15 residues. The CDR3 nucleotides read TGTGCCACCAGCAGAGATCGCCAGGGCGCAGATACGCAGTATTTT. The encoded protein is CATSRDRQGADTQYF.

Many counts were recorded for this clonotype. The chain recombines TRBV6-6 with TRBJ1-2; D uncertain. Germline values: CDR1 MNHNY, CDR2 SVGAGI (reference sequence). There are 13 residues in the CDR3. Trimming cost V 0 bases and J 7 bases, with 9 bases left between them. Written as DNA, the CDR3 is TGTGCCAGCAGTTACTCGAGGGAATCTGGCTACACCTTC. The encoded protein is CASSYSRESGYTF.

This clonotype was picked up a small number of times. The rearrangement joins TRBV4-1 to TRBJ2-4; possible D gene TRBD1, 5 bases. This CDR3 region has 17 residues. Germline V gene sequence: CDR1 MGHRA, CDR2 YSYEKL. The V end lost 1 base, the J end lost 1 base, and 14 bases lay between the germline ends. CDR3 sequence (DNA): TGCGCCAGCAGCCAAGGACAGTTTTTCGGGGCCAAAAACATTCAGTACTTC. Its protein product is CASSQGQFFGAKNIQYF.

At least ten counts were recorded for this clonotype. In nucleotides, the CDR3 is TGTGCCAGCAGCCCACTCAGGGCCCGGAGGAACACCATATATTTT. Translated: CASSPLRARRNTIYF. The gene calls are TRBV12-3 or TRBV12-4 and TRBJ1-3, with D possibly matching TRBD1 (5 bases). Trimming cost V 6 bases and J 7 bases, with 19 bases left between them. This CDR3 region has 15 residues.

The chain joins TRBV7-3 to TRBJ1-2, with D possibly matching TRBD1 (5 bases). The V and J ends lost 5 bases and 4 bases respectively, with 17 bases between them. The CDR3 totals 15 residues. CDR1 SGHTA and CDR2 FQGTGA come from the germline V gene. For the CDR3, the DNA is TGTGCCAGCAGCGCAGGAACCGGGACCGCCTATGGCTACACCTTC. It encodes CASSAGTGTAYGYTF.